The 9 T cell receptor beta chains below come from one sample, sequenced in a study of blood T cell repertoires in COVID-19 (dated by TCRdb to between 2020 and 2021). Libraries were made using the immunoSEQ multiplex PCR assay. TCRdb limited this immuneACCESS table to in-frame rearrangements with V and J called. A share of clones is missing; checked studies link under half to unresolved V genes, and the rest is unexplained. This sample gives about 200,000 clones in total; approximately 88% of them show up just once. Of the sample, around 6% is held by the ten largest clones. Material for sequencing was peripheral blood. These receptors came from a man aged 60-69 years who had recovered from COVID-19.

The gene calls are TRBV14 and TRBJ2-7; a weak D match, TRBD2 (5 bases). CDR3 length: 12 amino acids. The V and J ends lost 5 bases and 3 bases respectively, with 8 bases between them. Germline V gene lookup returns CDR1 SGHDN and CDR2 FVKESK. The CDR3 DNA reads as TGTGCCAGCAGCGTCCGGGGCTACGAGCAGTACTTC. This translates into CASSVRGYEQYF.

This clone has a single count. This sequence joins TRBV7-8 and TRBJ1-1; no clear D gene. Per germline, CDR1 SGHVS and CDR2 FQNEAQ. V was trimmed by 2 bases and J by 0 bases, leaving 10 bases between them. The CDR3 has 15 amino acids. The CDR3 region has the DNA TGTGCCAGCAGCTTATCCAGGTCGGTGAACACTGAAGCTTTCTTT. Amino acids: CASSLSRSVNTEAFF.

The chain recombines TRBV7-8 with TRBJ1-5; D gene ambiguous. In germline, CDR1 is SGHVS, CDR2 FQNEAQ. The length of the CDR3 is 15 residues. Between the trimmed V and J ends, which lost 4 bases and 2 bases, there was a span of 12 bases. CDR3 nucleotide sequence: TGTGCCAGCAGCTACGGGGAGGGAGGCAATCAGCCCCAGCATTTT. Protein sequence: CASSYGEGGNQPQHF.

This rearrangement joins TRBV19 to TRBJ2-3; TRBD1 matches 7 bases. The CDR3 runs to 13 residues. The V gene end was trimmed by 9 bases and the J gene end by 4 bases; junction bases not matched to a gene: 7. The V gene's germline CDR1 is LNHDA and CDR2 SQIVND (reference sequence). In DNA, the CDR3 is TGTGCCAGCAGAGACAGGGTACCAGATACGCAGTATTTT. It specifies CASRDRVPDTQYF.

The chain has TRBV19 and TRBJ1-6, with 9 nucleotides matching TRBD1. The V gene end was trimmed by 4 bases and the J gene end by 7 bases; junction bases not matched to a gene: 2. Germline-derived CDR1 and CDR2 are LNHDA and SQIVND (reference sequence). The CDR3 contains 14 residues. CDR3 bases: TGTGCCAGTAGTACGACAGGGGGAAATTCACCCCTCCACTTT. Its translation: CASSTTGGNSPLHF.

The chain combines TRBV28 with TRBJ2-2, with D uncertain. The CDR3 has 15 amino acids. Germline CDR1 MDHEN, CDR2 SYDVKM. Trimming took off 1 base at V and 8 bases at J, with 14 bases between the two ends. The CDR3 DNA reads as TGTGCCAGCAGTTTATTTTCAGTATCGCCGGGGGAGCTGTTTTTT. This sequence encodes CASSLFSVSPGELFF.

V usage is TRBV2 and J usage is TRBJ2-7; tentatively, D is TRBD1 (6 bases). V was cut by 6 bases and J by 0 bases, with 15 bases left in between. In germline, CDR1 is SNHLY, CDR2 FYNNEI. The CDR3 sequence is 15 residues long. CDR3 sequence: CASRKLQGSSYEQYF. CDR3 DNA: TGTGCCAGCAGGAAACTACAGGGAAGCTCCTACGAGCAGTACTTC.

This rearrangement joins TRBV6-4 to TRBJ2-3; D not certain. The CDR3 is 14 residues long. The V and J ends lost 4 bases and 0 bases respectively, with 8 bases between them. Germline CDR1 MRHNA, CDR2 SNTAGT. CDR3 sequence (DNA): TGTGCCAGCAGTGCCCAGGATAGCACAGATACGCAGTATTTT. Translation gives CASSAQDSTDTQYF.

V is TRBV10-3 and J is TRBJ1-5, with D perhaps matching TRBD1 (6 bases). Germline-derived CDR1 and CDR2 are ENHRY and SYGVKD. This CDR3 comprises 15 residues. V was trimmed by 9 bases and J by 0 bases, leaving 15 bases between them. In DNA form, the CDR3 reads TGTGCCATTGGACAGATGCTTAATAGCAATCAGCCCCAGCATTTT. Translated, it gives CAIGQMLNSNQPQHF.